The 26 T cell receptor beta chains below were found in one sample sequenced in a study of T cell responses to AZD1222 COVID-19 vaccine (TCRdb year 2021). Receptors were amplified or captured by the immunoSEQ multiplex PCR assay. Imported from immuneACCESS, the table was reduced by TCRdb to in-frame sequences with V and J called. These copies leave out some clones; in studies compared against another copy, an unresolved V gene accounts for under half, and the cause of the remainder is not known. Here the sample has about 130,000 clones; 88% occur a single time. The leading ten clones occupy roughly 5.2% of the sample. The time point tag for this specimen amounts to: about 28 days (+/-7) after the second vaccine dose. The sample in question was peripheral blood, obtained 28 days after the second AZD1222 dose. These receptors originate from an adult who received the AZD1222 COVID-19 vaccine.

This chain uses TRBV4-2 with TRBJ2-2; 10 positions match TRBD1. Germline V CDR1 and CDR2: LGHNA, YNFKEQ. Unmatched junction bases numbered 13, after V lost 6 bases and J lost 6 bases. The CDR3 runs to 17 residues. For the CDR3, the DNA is TGTGCCAGCAGAAAAAGTGGGGACAGGGGTTTTCCCGGGGAGCTGTTTTTT. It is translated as CASRKSGDRGFPGELFF.

CDR3 sequence reads: CASSQDSSGANVLTF. In DNA, the CDR3 is TGTGCCAGCAGCCAGGACAGCTCTGGGGCCAACGTCCTGACTTTC. The chain recombines TRBV3-1 (or the pseudogene TRBV3-2) with TRBJ2-6, with a possible D match to TRBD1 (6 bases). The CDR3 extends over 15 amino acids. Germline V gene lookup returns CDR1 LGHDT and CDR2 YNNKEL (reference sequence). Trimming pared 3 bases from V and 0 bases from J, leaving 6 bases between.

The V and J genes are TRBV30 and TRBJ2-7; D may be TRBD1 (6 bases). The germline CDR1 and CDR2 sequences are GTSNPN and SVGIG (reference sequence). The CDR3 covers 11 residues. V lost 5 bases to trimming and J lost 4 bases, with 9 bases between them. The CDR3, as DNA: TGTGCCTGGCAAGGGGGTTACGAGCAGTACTTC. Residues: CAWQGGYEQYF.

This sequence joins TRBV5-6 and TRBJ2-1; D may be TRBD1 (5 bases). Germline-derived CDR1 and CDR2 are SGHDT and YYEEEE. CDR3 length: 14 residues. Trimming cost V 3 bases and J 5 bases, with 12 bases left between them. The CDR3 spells CASSYYRPHNEQFF. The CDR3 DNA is TGTGCCAGCAGCTATTACAGGCCCCACAATGAGCAGTTCTTC.

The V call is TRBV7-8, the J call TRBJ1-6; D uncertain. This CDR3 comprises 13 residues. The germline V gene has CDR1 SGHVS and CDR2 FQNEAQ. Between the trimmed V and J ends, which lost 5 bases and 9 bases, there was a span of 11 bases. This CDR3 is CASSPALSSPLHF. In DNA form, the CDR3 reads TGTGCCAGCAGCCCAGCCCTCAGTTCACCCCTCCACTTT. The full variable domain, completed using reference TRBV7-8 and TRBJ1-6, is GAGVSQSPRYKVAKRGQDVALRCDPISGHVSLFWYQQALGQGPEFLTYFQNEAQLDKSGLPSDRFFAERPEGSVSTLKIQRTQQEDSAVYLCASSPALSSPLHFGNGTRLTVT.

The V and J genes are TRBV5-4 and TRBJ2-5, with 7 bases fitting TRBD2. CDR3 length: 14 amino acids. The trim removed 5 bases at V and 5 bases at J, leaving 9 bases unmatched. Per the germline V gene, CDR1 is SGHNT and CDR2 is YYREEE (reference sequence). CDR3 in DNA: TGTGCCAGCAGGCCTGCGGGAGCAACGGAGACCCAGTACTTC. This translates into CASRPAGATETQYF.

The CDR3, as DNA: TGTGCCAGTAGTCTGGGACAGACTAGCACAGATACGCAGTATTTT. Translating it yields CASSLGQTSTDTQYF. The rearrangement links TRBV19 to TRBJ2-3, with 7 nucleotides matching TRBD1. Germline loops: CDR1 LNHDA, CDR2 SQIVND (reference sequence). J was trimmed by 0 bases and V by 5 bases; bases with no gene match: 5. The CDR3 loop spans 15 amino acids.

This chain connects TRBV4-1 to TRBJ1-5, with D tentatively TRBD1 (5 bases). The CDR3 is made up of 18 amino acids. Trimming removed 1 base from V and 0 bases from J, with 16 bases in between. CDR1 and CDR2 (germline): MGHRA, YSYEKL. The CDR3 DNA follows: TGCGCCAGCAGCCAAGTTGGTCCGGGCGGGGGTAGCAATCAGCCCCAGCATTTT. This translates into CASSQVGPGGGSNQPQHF.

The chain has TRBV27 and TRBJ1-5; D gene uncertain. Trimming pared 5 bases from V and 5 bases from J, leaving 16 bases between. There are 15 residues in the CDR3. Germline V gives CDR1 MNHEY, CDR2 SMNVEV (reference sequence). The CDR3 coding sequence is TGTGCCAGCAGTGCGGAATGGGGAAGGGATCAGCCCCAGCATTTT. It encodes CASSAEWGRDQPQHF.

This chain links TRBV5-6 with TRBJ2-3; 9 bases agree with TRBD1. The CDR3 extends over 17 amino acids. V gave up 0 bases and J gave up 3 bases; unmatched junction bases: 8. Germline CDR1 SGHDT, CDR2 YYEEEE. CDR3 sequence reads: CASSLGEWGQGTDTQYF. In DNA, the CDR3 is TGTGCCAGCAGCTTGGGGGAGTGGGGACAGGGAACAGATACGCAGTATTTT. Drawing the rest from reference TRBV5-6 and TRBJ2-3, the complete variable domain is DAGVTQSPTHLIKTRGQQVTLRCSPKSGHDTVSWYQQALGQGPQFIFQYYEEEERQRGNFPDRFSGHQFPNYSSELNVNALLLGDSALYLCASSLGEWGQGTDTQYFGPGTRLTVL.

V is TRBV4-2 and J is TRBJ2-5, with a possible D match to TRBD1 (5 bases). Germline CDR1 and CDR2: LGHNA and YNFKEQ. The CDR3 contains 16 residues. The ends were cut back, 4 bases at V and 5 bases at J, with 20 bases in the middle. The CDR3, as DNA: TGTGCCAGCAGCCGACAGACGGGTTTACCGATGGAGACCCAGTACTTC. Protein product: CASSRQTGLPMETQYF.

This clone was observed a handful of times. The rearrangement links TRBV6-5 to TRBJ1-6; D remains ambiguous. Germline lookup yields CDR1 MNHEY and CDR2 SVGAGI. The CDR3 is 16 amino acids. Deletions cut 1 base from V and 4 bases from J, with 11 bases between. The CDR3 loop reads CASSYLTNSYNSPLHF. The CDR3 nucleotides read TGTGCCAGCAGTTACTTGACAAATTCGTATAATTCACCCCTCCACTTT.

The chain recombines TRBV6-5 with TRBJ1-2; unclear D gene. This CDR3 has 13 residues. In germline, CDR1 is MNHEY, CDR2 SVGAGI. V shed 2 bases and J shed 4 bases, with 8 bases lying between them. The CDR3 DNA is TGTGCCAGCAGTTACGCTGATTCCTATGGCTACACCTTC. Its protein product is CASSYADSYGYTF.

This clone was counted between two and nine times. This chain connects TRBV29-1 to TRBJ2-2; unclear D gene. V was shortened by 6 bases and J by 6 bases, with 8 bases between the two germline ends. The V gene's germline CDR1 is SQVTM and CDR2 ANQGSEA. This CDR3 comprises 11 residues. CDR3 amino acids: CSVGQSGELFF. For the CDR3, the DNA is TGCAGCGTCGGGCAGTCCGGGGAGCTGTTTTTT.

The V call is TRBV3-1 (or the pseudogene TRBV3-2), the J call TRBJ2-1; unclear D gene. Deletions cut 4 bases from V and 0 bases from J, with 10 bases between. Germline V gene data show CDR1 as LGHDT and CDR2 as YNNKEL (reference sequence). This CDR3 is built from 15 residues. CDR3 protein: CASSPRSASYNEQFF. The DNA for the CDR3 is TGTGCCAGCAGCCCACGTAGTGCCTCCTACAATGAGCAGTTCTTC.

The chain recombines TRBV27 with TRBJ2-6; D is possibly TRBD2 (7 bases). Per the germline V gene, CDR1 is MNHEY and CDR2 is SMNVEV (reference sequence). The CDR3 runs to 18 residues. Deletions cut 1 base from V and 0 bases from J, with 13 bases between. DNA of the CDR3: TGTGCCAGCAGTTTATGGTGGCGGGGGCACTCTGGGGCCAACGTCCTGACTTTC. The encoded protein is CASSLWWRGHSGANVLTF.

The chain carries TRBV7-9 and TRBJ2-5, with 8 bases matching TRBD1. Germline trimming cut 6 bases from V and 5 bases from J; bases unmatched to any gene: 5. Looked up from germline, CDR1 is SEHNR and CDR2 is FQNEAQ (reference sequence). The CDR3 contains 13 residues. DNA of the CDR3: TGTGCCAGCAGTCCAGGGGGCGCTGAGACCCAGTACTTC. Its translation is CASSPGGAETQYF.

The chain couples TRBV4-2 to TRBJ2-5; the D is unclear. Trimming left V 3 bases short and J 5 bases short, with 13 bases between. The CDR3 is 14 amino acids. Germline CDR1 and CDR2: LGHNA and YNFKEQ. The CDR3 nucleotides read TGTGCCAGCAGCCAGGCCCGACGCGGCGAGACCCAGTACTTC. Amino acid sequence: CASSQARRGETQYF.

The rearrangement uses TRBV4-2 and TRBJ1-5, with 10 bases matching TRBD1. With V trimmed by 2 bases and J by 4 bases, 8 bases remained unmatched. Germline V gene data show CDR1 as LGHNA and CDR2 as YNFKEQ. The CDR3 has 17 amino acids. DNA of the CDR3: TGTGCCAGCAGCCAAAATGTGGGACAGGGGTTTAATCAGCCCCAGCATTTT. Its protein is CASSQNVGQGFNQPQHF.

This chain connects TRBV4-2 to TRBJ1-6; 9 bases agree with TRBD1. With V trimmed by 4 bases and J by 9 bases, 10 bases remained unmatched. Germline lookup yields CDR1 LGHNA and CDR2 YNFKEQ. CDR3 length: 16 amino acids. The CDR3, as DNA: TGTGCCAGCAGCCCCACGCCGGGACAGGGCGTTTCACCCCTCCACTTT. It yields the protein CASSPTPGQGVSPLHF.

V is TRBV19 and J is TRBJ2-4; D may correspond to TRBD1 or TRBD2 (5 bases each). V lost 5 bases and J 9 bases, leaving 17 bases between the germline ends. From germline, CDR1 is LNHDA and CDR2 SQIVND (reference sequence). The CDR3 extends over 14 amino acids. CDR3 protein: CASSPGVGAGIQYF. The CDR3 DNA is TGTGCCAGTAGTCCCGGGGTTGGGGCCGGCATTCAGTACTTC.

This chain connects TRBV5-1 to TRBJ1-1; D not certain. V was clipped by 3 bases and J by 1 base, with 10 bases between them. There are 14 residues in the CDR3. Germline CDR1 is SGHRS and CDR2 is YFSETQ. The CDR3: CASSSARRNTEAFF. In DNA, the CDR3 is TGCGCCAGCAGCTCGGCAAGGAGGAACACTGAAGCTTTCTTT.

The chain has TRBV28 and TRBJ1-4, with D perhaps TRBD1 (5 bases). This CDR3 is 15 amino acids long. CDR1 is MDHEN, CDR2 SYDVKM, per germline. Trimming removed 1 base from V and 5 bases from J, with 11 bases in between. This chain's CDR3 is CASSLLSGGNEKLFF. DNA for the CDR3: TGTGCCAGCAGTTTATTATCGGGGGGGAATGAAAAACTGTTTTTT.

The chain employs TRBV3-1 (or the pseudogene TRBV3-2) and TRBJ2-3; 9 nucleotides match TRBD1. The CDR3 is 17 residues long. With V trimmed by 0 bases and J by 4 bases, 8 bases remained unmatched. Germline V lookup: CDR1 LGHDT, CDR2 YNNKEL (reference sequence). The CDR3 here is CASSQEVPGQGADTQYF. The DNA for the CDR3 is TGTGCCAGCAGCCAAGAAGTGCCGGGACAGGGAGCAGATACGCAGTATTTT.

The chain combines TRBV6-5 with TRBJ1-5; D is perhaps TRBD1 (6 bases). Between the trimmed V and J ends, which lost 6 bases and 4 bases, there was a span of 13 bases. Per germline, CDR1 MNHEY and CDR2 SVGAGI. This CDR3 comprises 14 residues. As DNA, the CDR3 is TGTGCCAGCAGATTACAGGGAGAAAATCAGCCCCAGCATTTT. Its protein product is CASRLQGENQPQHF.

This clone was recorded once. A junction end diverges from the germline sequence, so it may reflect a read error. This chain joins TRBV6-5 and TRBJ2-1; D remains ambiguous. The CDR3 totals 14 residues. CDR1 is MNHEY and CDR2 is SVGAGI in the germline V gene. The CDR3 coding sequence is TGTGCCAGCAGCCAACAGAGTGGAAGACAACCCCCTGTCTTC. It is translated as CASSQQSGRQPPVF.